Given below is one TCR beta chain in context. Its specific antigen is unknown. Qualities for individual bases were not recorded, and no much larger clone is one base off. This sample is drawn from a study of T cell responses to AZD1222 COVID-19 vaccine (dated by TCRdb to the early 2020s). Describing the broader study: AZD1222 recipients whose second dose came at about 4 weeks and those whose second dose came at about 12 weeks were combined into one group, since spike-specific TCR depth and breadth did not differ between the two schedules. Trial participants were enrolled into age subgroups of 18-55, 56-69 and 70-plus years, which contained about 150, 27 and 61 TCR-sequenced participants, respectively. A total of just over 230 trial participants underwent TCR sequencing, of whom 200 to 220 received two doses of AZD1222 and about 25 received two doses of the MenACWY control vaccine.

From its cysteine to its phenylalanine, the CDR3 spans 11 amino acids. This entry keeps only the CDR3 DNA: 33 bases, framed from base 1. V was cut back by 3 bases and J by 5 bases, leaving a gap of 3 bases between them. As encoded in the germline V gene, CDR1 is KGHDR while CDR2 is SFDVKD. Broad study findings and their caveats: The 56-69-year group was small, and its depth increase did not reach significance, likely because of low power. After two AZD1222 doses, both the breadth and the depth of spike-specific TCRs were significantly higher than at day 0 and than in MenACWY recipients. Most participants were white British and females outnumbered males, and the authors suggested that clonal diversity may have been underestimated. Vaccine-associated CD4 TCRs spanned the whole spike protein, with dominant responses in regions 160-218 and 743-854. Conclusions about previously exposed vaccinees were limited because only six AZD1222 recipients were SARS-CoV-2 seropositive at baseline. Because no day 14 peak-response samples were available, repertoires were characterized only after the peak T cell response. Reportedly, almost half of the unique spike-specific TCRs recognized epitopes lying outside the regions that are mutated in the B.1.351 and B.1.1.7 variants.

The CDR3 regions of human TCRbeta chains were subjected to immunosequencing. Turning to the authors' computational methods: TCRs in the repertoires were compared against a reference library of SARS-CoV-2-specific TCRs that had been generated with the MIRA antigen-specificity platform. Breadth meant the fraction of unique TCRs that were SARS-CoV-2-associated, whereas depth meant the fraction of total T cells that were SARS-CoV-2-associated. Using the MIRA data, each spike-specific TCR was assigned both to the spike region to which the TCR was reactive and to a CD4 or CD8 class. Log10-transformed breadth and depth values were compared by one-way ANOVA with Sidak's multiple comparisons tests. This immuneACCESS table, as held by TCRdb, lists in-frame sequences with V and J called but not all clones. Of the missing ones, under half trace to an unresolved V gene in checked studies; the others have no known cause. The V and J calls and clone size are taken from that table; D and trimming were inferred from the DNA. The sample table contains over 120,000 clones; only one count was recorded for 80% to 95% of them. The ten most abundant clones make up around 1.7% of the sample.

The meaning of the sample's time point label: baseline before first vaccination. Vaccinee samples came from UK trials COV001 and COV002, including a single-blind randomized controlled phase 2/3 trial of AZD1222 (ChAdOx1 nCoV-19) in healthy adults. Trial participant PBMC samples were collected at day 0 and day 28 after the second dose for TCRbeta chain sequencing. The TCR sequence derives from an adult in good health. The receptor chain draws on TRBV24-1 and TRBJ2-5, with no reliable assignment of the D segment. This material consisted of peripheral blood, taken on day 0 of AZD1222 vaccination. At the DNA level, the sequence is TGTGCCACCAGTGATAGGGAGACCCAGTACTTC. Translated, it gives CATSDRETQYF.